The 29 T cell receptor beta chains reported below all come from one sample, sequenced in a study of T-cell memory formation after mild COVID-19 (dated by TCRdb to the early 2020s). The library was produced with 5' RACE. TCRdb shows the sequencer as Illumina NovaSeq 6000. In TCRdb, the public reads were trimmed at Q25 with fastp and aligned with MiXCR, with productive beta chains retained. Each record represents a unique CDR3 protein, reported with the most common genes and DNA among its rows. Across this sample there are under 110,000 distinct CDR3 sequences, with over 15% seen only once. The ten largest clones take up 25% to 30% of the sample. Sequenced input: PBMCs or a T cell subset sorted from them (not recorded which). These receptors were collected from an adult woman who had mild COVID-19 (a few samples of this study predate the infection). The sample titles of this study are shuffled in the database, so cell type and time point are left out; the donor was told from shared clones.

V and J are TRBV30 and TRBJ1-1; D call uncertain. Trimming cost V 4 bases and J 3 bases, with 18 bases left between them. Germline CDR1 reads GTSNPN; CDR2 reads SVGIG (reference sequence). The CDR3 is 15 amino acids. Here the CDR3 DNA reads TGTGCCTGGACCAGATTGGCGGGGTTTGACACTGAAGCTTTCTTT. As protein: CAWTRLAGFDTEAFF. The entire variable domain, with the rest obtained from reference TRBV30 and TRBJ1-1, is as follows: SQTIHQWPATLVQPVGSPLSLECTVEGTSNPNLYWYRQAAGRGLQLLFYSVGIGQISSEVPQNLSASRPQDRQFILSSKKLLLSDSGFYLCAWTRLAGFDTEAFFGQGTRLTVV.

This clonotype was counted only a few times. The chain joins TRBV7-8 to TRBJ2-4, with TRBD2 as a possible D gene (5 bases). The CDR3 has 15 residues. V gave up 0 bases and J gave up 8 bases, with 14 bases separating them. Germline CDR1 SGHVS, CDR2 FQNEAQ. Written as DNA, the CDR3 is TGTGCCAGCAGCTTAGCGCGCGGAGGCCCAGACATTCAGTACTTC. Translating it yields CASSLARGGPDIQYF.

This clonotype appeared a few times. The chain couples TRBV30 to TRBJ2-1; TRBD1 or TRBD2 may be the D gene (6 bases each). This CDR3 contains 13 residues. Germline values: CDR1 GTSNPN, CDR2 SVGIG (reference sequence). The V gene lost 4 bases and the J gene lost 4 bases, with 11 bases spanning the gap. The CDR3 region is CAWTLGGYNEQFF. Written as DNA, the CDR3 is TGTGCCTGGACCCTAGGGGGGTACAATGAGCAGTTCTTC.

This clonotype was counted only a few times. CDR3 coding DNA: TGCAGCGTTATAATCCCGAAGGGGGGCTACACCTTC. It translates to CSVIIPKGGYTF. The chain combines TRBV29-1 with TRBJ1-2, with a weak D call TRBD1 (5 bases). This CDR3 spans 12 amino acids. CDR1 is SQVTM and CDR2 is ANQGSEA in the germline V gene. V gave up 5 bases and J gave up 8 bases, with 15 bases separating them.

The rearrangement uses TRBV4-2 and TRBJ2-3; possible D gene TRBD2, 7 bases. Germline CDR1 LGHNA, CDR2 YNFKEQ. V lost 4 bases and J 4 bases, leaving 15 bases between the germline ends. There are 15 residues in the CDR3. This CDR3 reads CASSRGGGRSDTQYF. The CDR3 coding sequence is TGTGCCAGCAGCCGAGGGGGGGGGAGATCAGATACGCAGTATTTT.

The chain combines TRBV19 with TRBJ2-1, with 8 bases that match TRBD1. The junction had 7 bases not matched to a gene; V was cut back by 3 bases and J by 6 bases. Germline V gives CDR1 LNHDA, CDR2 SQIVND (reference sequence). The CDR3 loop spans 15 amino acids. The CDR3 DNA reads TGTGCCAGTAGTATTGGGCAGGGGGCCGCCAATGAGCAGTTCTTC. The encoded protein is CASSIGQGAANEQFF. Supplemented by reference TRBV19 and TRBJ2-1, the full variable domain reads DGGITQSPKYLFRKEGQNVTLSCEQNLNHDAMYWYRQDPGQGLRLIYYSQIVNDFQKGDIAEGYSVSREKKESFPLTVTSAQKNPTAFYLCASSIGQGAANEQFFGPGTRLTVL.

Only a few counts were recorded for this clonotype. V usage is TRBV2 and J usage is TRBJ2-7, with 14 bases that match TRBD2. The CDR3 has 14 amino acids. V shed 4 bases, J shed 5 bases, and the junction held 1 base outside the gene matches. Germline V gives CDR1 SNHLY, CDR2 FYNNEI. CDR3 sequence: CASSGTSGGNEQYF. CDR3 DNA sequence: TGTGCCAGCAGTGGGACTAGCGGGGGGAACGAGCAGTACTTC. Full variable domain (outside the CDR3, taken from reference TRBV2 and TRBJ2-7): EPEVTQTPSHQVTQMGQEVILRCVPISNHLYFYWYRQILGQKVEFLVSFYNNEISEKSEIFDDQFSVERPDGSNFTLKIRSTKLEDSAMYFCASSGTSGGNEQYFGPGTRLTVT.

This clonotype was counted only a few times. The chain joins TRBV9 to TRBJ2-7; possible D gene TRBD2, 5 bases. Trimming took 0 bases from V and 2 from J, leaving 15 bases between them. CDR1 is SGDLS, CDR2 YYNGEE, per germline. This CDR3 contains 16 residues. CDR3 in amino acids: CASSVGPPRGTYEQYF. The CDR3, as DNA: TGTGCCAGCAGCGTAGGCCCCCCAAGAGGGACCTACGAGCAGTACTTC.

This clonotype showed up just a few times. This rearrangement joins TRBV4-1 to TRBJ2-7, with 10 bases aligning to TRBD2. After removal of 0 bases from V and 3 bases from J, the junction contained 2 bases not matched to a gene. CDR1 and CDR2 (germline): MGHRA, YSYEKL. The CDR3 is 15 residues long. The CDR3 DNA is TGCGCCAGCAGCCAAGACGAGCGGGGGGGCTACGAGCAGTACTTC. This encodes CASSQDERGGYEQYF.

The CDR3 DNA follows: TGTGCCAGCAGATTTGTAGCGGGACCGCAGTTCTTC. Translating it yields CASRFVAGPQFF. The chain is built from TRBV5-6 and TRBJ2-1; 8 nucleotides match TRBD2. The J segment lost 12 bases and the V segment lost 5 bases, leaving 7 bases of the junction unmatched. This CDR3 region has 12 residues. Germline values: CDR1 SGHDT, CDR2 YYEEEE.

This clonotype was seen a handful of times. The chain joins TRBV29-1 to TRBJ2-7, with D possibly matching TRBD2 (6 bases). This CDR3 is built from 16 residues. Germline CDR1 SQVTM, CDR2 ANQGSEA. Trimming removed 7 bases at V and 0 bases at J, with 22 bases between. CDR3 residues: CSALGGRGPSSYEQYF. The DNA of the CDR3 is TGCAGCGCCCTTGGAGGGAGAGGTCCAAGCTCCTACGAGCAGTACTTC.

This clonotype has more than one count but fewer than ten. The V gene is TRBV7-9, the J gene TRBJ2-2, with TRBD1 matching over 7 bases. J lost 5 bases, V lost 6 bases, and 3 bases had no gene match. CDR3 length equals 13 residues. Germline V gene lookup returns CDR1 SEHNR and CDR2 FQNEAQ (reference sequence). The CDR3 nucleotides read TGTGCCAGCAGGTACAGGGGAACCGGGGAGCTGTTTTTT. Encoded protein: CASRYRGTGELFF.

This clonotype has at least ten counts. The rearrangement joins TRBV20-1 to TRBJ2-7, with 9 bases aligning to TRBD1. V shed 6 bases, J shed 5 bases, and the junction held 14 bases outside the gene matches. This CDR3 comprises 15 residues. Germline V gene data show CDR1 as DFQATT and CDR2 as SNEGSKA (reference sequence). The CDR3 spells CSAPGQGNIGNEQYF. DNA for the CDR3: TGCAGTGCGCCGGGACAGGGTAACATCGGGAACGAGCAGTACTTC.

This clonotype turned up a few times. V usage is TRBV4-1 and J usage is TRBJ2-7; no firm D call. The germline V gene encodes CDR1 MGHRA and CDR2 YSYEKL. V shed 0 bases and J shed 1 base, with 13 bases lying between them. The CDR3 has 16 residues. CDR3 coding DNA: TGCGCCAGCAGCCAAGAGACCTCCATCTTTTCCTACGAGCAGTACTTC. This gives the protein CASSQETSIFSYEQYF.

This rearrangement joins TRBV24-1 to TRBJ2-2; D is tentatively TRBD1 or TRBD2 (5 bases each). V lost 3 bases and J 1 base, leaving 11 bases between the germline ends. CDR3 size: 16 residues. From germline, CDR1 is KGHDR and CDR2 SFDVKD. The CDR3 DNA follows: TGTGCCACCAGTGATCCGGGGACGGGGAACACCGGGGAGCTGTTTTTT. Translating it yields CATSDPGTGNTGELFF.

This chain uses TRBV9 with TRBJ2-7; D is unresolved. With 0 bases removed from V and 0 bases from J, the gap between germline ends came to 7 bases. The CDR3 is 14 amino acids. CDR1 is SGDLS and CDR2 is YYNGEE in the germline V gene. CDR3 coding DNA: TGTGCCAGCAGCGTAGCTAGTAGCTCCTACGAGCAGTACTTC. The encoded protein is CASSVASSSYEQYF.

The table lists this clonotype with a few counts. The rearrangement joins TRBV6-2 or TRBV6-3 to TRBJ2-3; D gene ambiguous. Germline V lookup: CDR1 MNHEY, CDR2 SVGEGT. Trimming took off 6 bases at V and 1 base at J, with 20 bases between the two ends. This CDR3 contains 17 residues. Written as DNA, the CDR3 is TGTGCCAGCAGCCACGGCGCTACTCGGCTAGGCACAGATACGCAGTATTTT. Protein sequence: CASSHGATRLGTDTQYF.

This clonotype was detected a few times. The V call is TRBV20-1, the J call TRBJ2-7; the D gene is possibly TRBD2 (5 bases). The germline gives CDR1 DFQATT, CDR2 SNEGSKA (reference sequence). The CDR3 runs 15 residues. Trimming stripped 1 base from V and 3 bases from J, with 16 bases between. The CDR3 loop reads CSARGSRTQNYEQYF. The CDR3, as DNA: TGCAGTGCTAGAGGTAGTCGGACTCAAAACTACGAGCAGTACTTC.

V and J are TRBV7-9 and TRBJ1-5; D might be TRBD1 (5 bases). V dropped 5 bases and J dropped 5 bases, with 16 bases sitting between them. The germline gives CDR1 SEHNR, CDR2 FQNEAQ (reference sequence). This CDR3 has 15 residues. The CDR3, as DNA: TGTGCCAGCAGCGATATAGCAGGGAGCGATCAGCCCCAGCATTTT. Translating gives CASSDIAGSDQPQHF.

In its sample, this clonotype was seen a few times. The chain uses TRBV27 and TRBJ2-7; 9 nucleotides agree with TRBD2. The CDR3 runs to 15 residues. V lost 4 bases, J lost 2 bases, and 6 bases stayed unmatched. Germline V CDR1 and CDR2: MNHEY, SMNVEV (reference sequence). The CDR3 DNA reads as TGTGCCAGCAGTTCGGGCGGGAGGGCTGCCTACGAGCAGTACTTC. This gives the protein CASSSGGRAAYEQYF.

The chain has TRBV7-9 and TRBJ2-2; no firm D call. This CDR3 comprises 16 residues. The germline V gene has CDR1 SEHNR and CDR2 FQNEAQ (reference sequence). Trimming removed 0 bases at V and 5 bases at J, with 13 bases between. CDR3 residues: CASSLADGGYTGELFF. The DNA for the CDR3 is TGTGCCAGCAGCTTAGCGGACGGTGGTTATACCGGGGAGCTGTTTTTT.

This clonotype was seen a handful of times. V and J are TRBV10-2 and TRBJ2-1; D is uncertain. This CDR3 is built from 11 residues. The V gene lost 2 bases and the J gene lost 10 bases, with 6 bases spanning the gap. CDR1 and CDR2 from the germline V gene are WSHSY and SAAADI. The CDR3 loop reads CASSEGPEQFF. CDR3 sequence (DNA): TGCGCCAGCAGTGAGGGCCCAGAGCAGTTCTTC.

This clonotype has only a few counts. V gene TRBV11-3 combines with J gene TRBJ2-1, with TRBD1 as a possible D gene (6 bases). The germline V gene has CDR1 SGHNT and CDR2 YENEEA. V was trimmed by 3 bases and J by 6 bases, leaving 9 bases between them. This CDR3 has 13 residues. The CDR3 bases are TGTGCCAGCAGCTTCGAAGGGGGCAATGAGCAGTTCTTC. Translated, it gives CASSFEGGNEQFF.

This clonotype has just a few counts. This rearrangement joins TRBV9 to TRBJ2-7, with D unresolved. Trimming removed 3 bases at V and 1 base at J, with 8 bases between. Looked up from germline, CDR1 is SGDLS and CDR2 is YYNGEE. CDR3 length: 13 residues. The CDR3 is CASSASPSYEQYF. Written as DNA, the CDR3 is TGTGCCAGCAGCGCCTCCCCATCCTACGAGCAGTACTTC.

CDR3 protein: CASSIGLAFYNEQFF. CDR3 sequence (DNA): TGTGCCAGTAGTATCGGACTAGCGTTTTACAATGAGCAGTTCTTC. This chain uses TRBV19 with TRBJ2-1; 9 bases map to TRBD2. V shed 3 bases and J 4 bases; nucleotides not matched to a gene: 4. Germline CDR1 is LNHDA and CDR2 is SQIVND (reference sequence). This CDR3 spans 15 amino acids.

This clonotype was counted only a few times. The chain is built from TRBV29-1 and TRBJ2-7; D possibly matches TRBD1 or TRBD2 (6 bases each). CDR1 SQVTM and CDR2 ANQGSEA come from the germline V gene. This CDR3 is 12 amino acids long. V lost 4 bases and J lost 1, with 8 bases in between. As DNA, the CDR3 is TGCAGCGTTGCGGGGGCATCCTACGAGCAGTACTTC. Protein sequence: CSVAGASYEQYF.

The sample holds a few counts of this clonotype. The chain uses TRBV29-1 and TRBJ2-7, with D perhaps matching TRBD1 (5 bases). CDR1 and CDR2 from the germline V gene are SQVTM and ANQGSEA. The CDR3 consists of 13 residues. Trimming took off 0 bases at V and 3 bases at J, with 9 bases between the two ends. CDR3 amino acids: CSVEDRGSYEQYF. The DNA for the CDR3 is TGCAGCGTTGAAGATAGGGGCAGCTACGAGCAGTACTTC.

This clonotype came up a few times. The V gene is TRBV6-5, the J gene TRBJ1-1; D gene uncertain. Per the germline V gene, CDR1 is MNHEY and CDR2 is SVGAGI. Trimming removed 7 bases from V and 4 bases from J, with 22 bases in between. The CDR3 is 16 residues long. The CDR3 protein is CASTPRPAYFVTEAFF. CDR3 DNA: TGTGCCAGCACTCCTCGGCCAGCGTATTTTGTCACTGAAGCTTTCTTT.

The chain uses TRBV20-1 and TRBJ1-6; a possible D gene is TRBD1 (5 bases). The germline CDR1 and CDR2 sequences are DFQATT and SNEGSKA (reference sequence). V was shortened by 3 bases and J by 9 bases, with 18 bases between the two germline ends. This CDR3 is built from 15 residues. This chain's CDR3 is CSARGAGAEGSPLHF. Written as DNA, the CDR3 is TGCAGTGCTAGGGGAGCTGGGGCTGAAGGTTCACCCCTCCACTTT.